The 8 T cell receptor beta chains given below trace back to one sample, sequenced in a study of T cell repertoires in cytomegalovirus infection. Each CDR3 protein is one row after TCRdb ran MiXCR on the reads. The data contain 130,000 or so distinct CDR3 sequences, approximately 5.9% of them singletons. Sequencing input: PBMCs. These receptors were obtained from a human donor in good health (CMV status not recorded). Some clones in this sample may be carry-over from other donors' samples.

There are many counts of this clonotype. The chain uses TRBV12-3 or TRBV12-4 and TRBJ2-3; D remains unclear. V lost 2 bases, J lost 2 bases, and 14 bases lay in between. The CDR3 contains 16 residues. The CDR3 DNA is TGTGCCAGCAGTTTATACTCCGGATCCGACACAGATACGCAGTATTTT. Translation gives CASSLYSGSDTDTQYF.

This clonotype was recorded a few times. The V call is TRBV15, the J call TRBJ1-5; D is ambiguous. The CDR3 runs 12 residues. Germline CDR1 and CDR2: LNHNV and YYDKDF (reference sequence). V dropped 1 base and J dropped 5 bases, with 3 bases sitting between them. The CDR3 bases are TGTGCCACCAGCAGAGGGGATCAGCCCCAGCATTTT. This encodes CATSRGDQPQHF.

This clonotype was counted ten times or more. The J gene is TRBJ2-7, the V gene TRBV7-6, with a possible D match to TRBD2 (5 bases). Trimming removed 5 bases from V and 2 bases from J, with 13 bases in between. The CDR3 totals 14 residues. Germline V lookup: CDR1 SGHVS, CDR2 FNYEAQ. The CDR3 loop reads CASSPRAGTYEQYF. The CDR3 bases are TGTGCCAGCAGCCCGAGGGCAGGAACCTACGAGCAGTACTTC.

The table lists this clonotype with many counts. This rearrangement joins TRBV7-8 to TRBJ1-6; D possibly corresponds to TRBD1 (6 bases). Trimming took 5 bases from V and 7 from J, leaving 12 bases between them. Germline V lookup: CDR1 SGHVS, CDR2 FQNEAQ. This CDR3 has 14 residues. The CDR3 sequence is CASSRPTGNSPLHF. In nucleotides, the CDR3 is TGTGCCAGCAGCCGCCCCACAGGGAATTCACCCCTCCACTTT.

This clonotype appeared a few times. The chain carries TRBV15 and TRBJ2-3, with a weak D call TRBD1 (5 bases). CDR3 size: 15 residues. Germline CDR1 and CDR2: LNHNV and YYDKDF (reference sequence). V lost 3 bases and J lost 0, with 10 bases in between. The CDR3: CATSRRDSSTDTQYF. DNA of the CDR3: TGTGCCACCAGCAGGCGAGACAGTAGCACAGATACGCAGTATTTT. Complete variable domain (other parts from reference TRBV15 and TRBJ2-3): DAMVIQNPRYQVTQFGKPVTLSCSQTLNHNVMYWYQQKSSQAPKLLFHYYDKDFNNEADTPDNFQSRRPNTSFCFLDIRSPGLGDTAMYLCATSRRDSSTDTQYFGPGTRLTVL.

This clonotype was observed many times. The CDR3 sequence: CASSLRGAANTGELFF. The CDR3 DNA is TGTGCCAGCAGCTTACGGGGGGCCGCGAACACCGGGGAGCTGTTTTTT. V is TRBV7-2 and J is TRBJ2-2, with D maybe TRBD2 (7 bases). The germline V and J ends were trimmed by 2 bases and 0 bases, with 10 bases remaining between them. The CDR3 spans 16 residues. The V gene's germline CDR1 is SGHTA and CDR2 FQGNSA.

This clonotype came up many times. The V and J genes are TRBV20-1 and TRBJ1-1; the D gene is possibly TRBD1 (5 bases). V was shortened by 1 base and J by 3 bases, with 9 bases between the two germline ends. Looked up from germline, CDR1 is DFQATT and CDR2 is SNEGSKA (reference sequence). The CDR3 runs to 13 residues. CDR3 in DNA: TGCAGTGCTAGAGTTCGGGGCGACACTGAAGCTTTCTTT. It yields the protein CSARVRGDTEAFF.

Ten or more counts support this clonotype. The CDR3 reads CASSFHVQRGAYEQYF. In nucleotides, the CDR3 is TGTGCCAGCAGCTTTCACGTCCAGCGGGGGGCCTACGAGCAGTACTTC. The chain uses TRBV7-2 and TRBJ2-7; 9 nucleotides line up with TRBD2. Germline trimming cut 3 bases from V and 2 bases from J; bases unmatched to any gene: 8. The V gene's germline CDR1 is SGHTA and CDR2 FQGNSA. The CDR3 extends over 16 amino acids.